These T cell receptor beta chains were read from a single sample in a study of shared clonotypes between healthy human individuals. Repertoires were generated with immunoSEQ multiplex PCR, while TCRdb's copy carries only in-frame clones and drops some. The table includes some 2,400,000 clones, roughly 95% detected once. Sequences were obtained from naive CD4+ T cells sorted from blood. These TCRs come from a young man in good health. Each CDR3 is given with its conserved first and last residue. The order of the fields is J gene, D gene, V gene, clone size, CDR3 DNA, CDR3 protein. D genes are given only for firm matches. Size tells how often a clone was seen (once, few, many) or the class of an expanded clone, and some rows leave it out.

>TRBJ2-7|.|TRBV30|.
TGTGCCTGGAGTGTAGGCGGGCCTAACGAGCAGTACTTC
CAWSVGGPNEQYF
>TRBJ1-2|.|TRBV29-1|.
TGCAGCGGAACCACAGGGTACGGCTACACCTTC
CSGTTGYGYTF
>TRBJ1-4|TRBD1|TRBV18|.
TGTGCCAGCTCACCACCGGGACAGGGTAATGAAAAACTGTTTTTT
CASSPPGQGNEKLFF
>TRBJ1-2|.|TRBV20-1|.
TGCAGTGCTGCAGGGCGCTATGGCTACACCTTC
CSAAGRYGYTF
>TRBJ1-1|.|TRBV5-1|.
TGCGCCAGCAGCTTGGAAGTAGGGTATGGTACTGAAGCTTTCTTT
CASSLEVGYGTEAFF
>TRBJ1-5|.|TRBV28|.
TGTGCCAGCAGTTTACGCCGGGGGTATCAGCCCCAGCATTTT
CASSLRRGYQPQHF
>TRBJ2-7|TRBD2|TRBV7-2|.
TGTGCCAGCAGCTTAGACAGCGGGGGGCGAGAGCAGTACTTC
CASSLDSGGREQYF
>TRBJ1-1|.|TRBV7-9|.
TGTGCCAGCAGCTTACAGGAGAGGGTAAACACTGAAGCTTTCTTT
CASSLQERVNTEAFF
>TRBJ2-7|TRBD1|TRBV28|.
TGTGCCAGCAGATCGCTAGGGACAGGGGGCCTCCACGAGCAGTACTTC
CASRSLGTGGLHEQYF
>TRBJ2-3|.|TRBV21-1|.
TGTGCCAGCACTTCGGACACGGGTTTCACAGATACGCAGTATTTT
CASTSDTGFTDTQYF
>TRBJ1-4|TRBD1|TRBV6-1|.
TGTGCCACCAGGACAGGGACAAATCATAATGAAAAACTGTTTTTT
CATRTGTNHNEKLFF
>TRBJ2-7|.|TRBV5-3|.
TGTGCCAGAAGCTTGGTGGCAGGGGATTCCTACGAGCAGTACTTC
CARSLVAGDSYEQYF
>TRBJ2-3|TRBD1|TRBV6-5|.
TGTGCCAGCAGACCCGGGACAGGGGTCTGGGGTACGCAGTATTTT
CASRPGTGVWGTQYF
>TRBJ1-5|.|TRBV19|.
TGTGCCAGTAGTATAGATCATAGGCGGTATAGCAATCAGCCCCAGCATTTT
CASSIDHRRYSNQPQHF
>TRBJ1-6|TRBD1|TRBV7-2|.
TGTGCCAGCAGAGGACAGGGGGCGGGCCGTAATTCACCCCTCCACTTT
CASRGQGAGRNSPLHF
>TRBJ2-7|TRBD2|TRBV19|.
TGTGCCAGTAGTCCCGATTTCGGGGGGTACTACGAGCAGTACTTC
CASSPDFGGYYEQYF
>TRBJ1-6|.|TRBV5-4|.
TGTGCCAGCCGCCCCGGGGAGATTAATTCACCCCTCCACTTT
CASRPGEINSPLHF
>TRBJ2-7|.|TRBV2|.
TGTGCCAGCAGTGAATCGAGGGAGCAGTACTTC
CASSESREQYF
>TRBJ2-5|.|TRBV29-1|.
TGCAGCGTTGAAGCCGACTCCGAGACCCAGTACTTC
CSVEADSETQYF
>TRBJ2-7|.|TRBV21-1|.
TGTGCCAGCAGCAAAGCCGATGAGGGCTCGGGCGAGCAGTACTTC
CASSKADEGSGEQYF
>TRBJ1-5|.|TRBV30|few
TGTGCCTGGAGTGTAGTAAAAAAGGGCAATCAGCCCCAGCATTTT
CAWSVVKKGNQPQHF
>TRBJ2-2|.|TRBV28|once
TGTGCCAGCAGTTTAGTTCTTGTACGCGGCACCGGGGAGCTGTTTTTT
CASSLVLVRGTGELFF
>TRBJ1-6|.|TRBV7-8|.
TGTGCCAGCAGCCCCGGGGTGAGTAATTCACCCCTCCACTTT
CASSPGVSNSPLHF
>TRBJ1-2|TRBD1|TRBV5-1|.
TGCGCCAGCACCGGGACAGGGGAGAACTATGGCTACACCTTC
CASTGTGENYGYTF
>TRBJ1-5|TRBD1|TRBV29-1|.
TGCAGCGTGACAGGGGTCGGACAGCCCCAGCATTTT
CSVTGVGQPQHF
>TRBJ2-2|.|TRBV27|once
TGTGCCAGCAGTTTATCCGGGGAGCTGTTTTTT
CASSLSGELFF
>TRBJ1-2|.|TRBV25-1|.
TGTGCCAGCAGCGCTGCCGGGTTAAAAGGGGTGAACGGGGGCTACACCTTC
CASSAAGLKGVNGGYTF
>TRBJ2-3|.|TRBV4-3|.
TGCGCCAGCAGCCAAGATAACGGACCCCTTCAGTATTTT
CASSQDNGPLQYF
>TRBJ2-7|TRBD1|TRBV10-3|few
TGTGCCATCAGGGGGACAGGGGGCTACGAGCAGTACTTC
CAIRGTGGYEQYF
>TRBJ1-2|.|TRBV21-1|.
TGTGCCAACTACACCCCAGGACACAGGGTAAGGGTAGGCTACACCTTC
CANYTPGHRVRVGYTF
>TRBJ2-7|TRBD2|TRBV19|.
TGTGCCAGTAGTATCTTACTAGCGGGAGTCTACGAGCAGTACTTC
CASSILLAGVYEQYF
>TRBJ2-7|.|TRBV30|.
TGTGCCTGGAGTCGTGGACAGCCCTACGAGCAGTACTTC
CAWSRGQPYEQYF
>TRBJ2-1|.|TRBV5-1|.
TGCGCCAGCAGCTTGGCGGGGGCATCCTACAATGAGCAGTTCTTC
CASSLAGASYNEQFF
>TRBJ2-7|.|TRBV5-4|.
TGTGCCAGCAGCCGGGACGGTGGGGCGGGAACCTACGAGCAGTACTTC
CASSRDGGAGTYEQYF
>TRBJ2-5|TRBD2|TRBV5-1|once
TGCGCCAGCAGCCCCCACCTTAGTAGCGGGGTGGAGACCCAGTACTTC
CASSPHLSSGVETQYF
>TRBJ2-2|TRBD1|TRBV2|.
TGTGCCAGCAGTTACCCGCCGCAGGGGGCATATGGCACCGGGGAGCTGTTTTTT
CASSYPPQGAYGTGELFF
>TRBJ1-5|.|TRBV11-2|.
TGTGCCAGCAGCTTAGCAGGTCATAGCAATCAGCCCCAGCATTTT
CASSLAGHSNQPQHF
>TRBJ2-2|.|TRBV9|.
TGTGCCAGCAGCGTAGTGGGGTTGGACACCGGGGAGCTGTTTTTT
CASSVVGLDTGELFF
>TRBJ2-5|.|TRBV2|few
TGTGCCAGTAGAGAGCTAGGAGAGACCCAGTACTTC
CASRELGETQYF
>TRBJ2-7|TRBD2|TRBV5-4|.
TGTGCCAGCAGCCCGGGGGGTAGCCCGGGCTACGAGCAGTACTTC
CASSPGGSPGYEQYF
>TRBJ1-2|.|TRBV7-9|.
TGTGCCAGCAGCTTAGATACTTCGGCCCTCTATGGCTACACCTTC
CASSLDTSALYGYTF
>TRBJ2-1|.|TRBV6-5|.
TGTGCCAGCAGCGGACAGCACAATGAGCAGTTCTTC
CASSGQHNEQFF
>TRBJ1-6|.|TRBV5-4|.
TGTGCCAGCAGCTTGGGGGGAGGACGGAATGATGGTTCACCCCTCCACTTT
CASSLGGGRNDGSPLHF
>TRBJ2-2|.|TRBV19|.
TGTGCCTCTAAGTGGGGGCTCACCGGGGAGCTGTTTTTT
CASKWGLTGELFF
>TRBJ2-7|.|TRBV10-1|.
TGCGCCAGCAGTGAGTCTCGTCAGGGGAGGAACGAGCAGTACTTC
CASSESRQGRNEQYF
>TRBJ2-2|.|TRBV28|.
TGTGCCAGCAGTCATAATAGATGGGAGGACACCGGGGAGCTGTTTTTT
CASSHNRWEDTGELFF
>TRBJ2-7|TRBD2|TRBV6-5|once
TGTGCCAGCAGTGTCGGGAGGGTCCTTACCTACGAGCAGTACTTC
CASSVGRVLTYEQYF
>TRBJ2-1|.|TRBV5-1|.
TGCGCCAGCCAAGCACAGGGAGGCGATGAGCAGTTCTTC
CASQAQGGDEQFF
>TRBJ1-6|.|TRBV5-1|.
TGCGCCAGCAGCTTGGAGACAGGAGTAAATTCACCCCTCCACTTT
CASSLETGVNSPLHF
>TRBJ2-6|.|TRBV6-5|.
TGTGCCATCCGACCCTCTGGGGCCAACGTCCTGACTTTC
CAIRPSGANVLTF
>TRBJ2-1|.|TRBV11-2|once
TGTGCCAGCAGCCCCCAGAACAATGAGCAGTTCTTC
CASSPQNNEQFF
>TRBJ2-2|.|TRBV7-2|once
TGTGCCAGCAGCCAAGGCCACGGGGAGCTGTTTTTT
CASSQGHGELFF
>TRBJ1-2|TRBD1|TRBV5-4|.
TGTGCCAGCAGCTCGGGGGTCGGGACAGGGGGCTTTGGCTACACCTTC
CASSSGVGTGGFGYTF
>TRBJ1-3|.|TRBV18|.
TGTGCCAGCTCACCAGGCTCCGGGACGGACCTCACCATATATTTT
CASSPGSGTDLTIYF
>TRBJ1-2|.|TRBV28|.
TGTGCCAGCAGTATAACCGGGACGACGGTAGGTGCGGACTATGGCTACACCTTC
CASSITGTTVGADYGYTF
>TRBJ2-4|.|TRBV28|.
TGTGCCAGCAGCCTTAGGGTTGGGCAGGCGGGAAACATTCAGTACTTC
CASSLRVGQAGNIQYF
>TRBJ2-5|TRBD2|TRBV4-2|.
TGTGCCAGCAGCCGTGAGACTAGCGGGGTACAAGAGACCCAGTACTTC
CASSRETSGVQETQYF